One sample yielded the 31 T cell receptor beta chains listed below, sequenced in a study of long-term antiretroviral therapy in people with HIV. Investigators performed immunoSEQ version v3.0 at survey level. TCRdb's copy holds only in-frame clones and misses some; the assay was immunoSEQ multiplex PCR. There are 20,000 or so clones in the sample; more than 70% occur only once, and roughly 8.8% lies in the top ten. Sequenced here: unsorted PBMCs, sampled 0.5 years before starting antiretroviral therapy. All receptors come from a young man with HIV.

This chain joins TRBV5-4 and TRBJ2-2, with 12 bases lining up with TRBD2. Germline assignment: CDR1 SGHNT and CDR2 YYREEE (reference sequence). The CDR3 spans 15 residues. Trimming at V came to 4 bases and at J to 6 bases, leaving 4 bases not matched to a gene. CDR3 bases: TGTGCCAGCAGCGCACTAGCGGGGGGCCCCGGGGAGCTGTTTTTT. This codes for CASSALAGGPGELFF.

The rearrangement uses TRBV5-4 and TRBJ2-3; no firm D call. CDR1 is SGHNT and CDR2 is YYREEE in the germline V gene (reference sequence). Between the trimmed V and J ends, which lost 0 bases and 1 base, there was a span of 6 bases. This CDR3 contains 14 residues. CDR3 residues: CASSLVYGTDTQYF. For the CDR3, the DNA is TGTGCCAGCAGCTTGGTTTACGGCACAGATACGCAGTATTTT.

Written as DNA, the CDR3 is TGTGCCAGCAGCCCTATAGTTCCAGATACGCAGTATTTT. This gives the protein CASSPIVPDTQYF. The V and J genes are TRBV11-2 and TRBJ2-3, with unresolved D. V was shortened by 5 bases and J by 4 bases, with 10 bases between the two germline ends. Germline-derived CDR1 and CDR2 are SGHAT and FQNNGV. The CDR3 is 13 amino acids.

Remarks on this clone: Other nucleotide sequences in the sample specify the same CDR3. The chain links TRBV5-5 to TRBJ1-4; 7 bases fit TRBD1. The CDR3 is 14 residues long. Per the germline V gene, CDR1 is SGHKS and CDR2 is YYEKEE (reference sequence). The ends lost 2 bases at V and 7 bases at J; junction bases unmatched: 5. Here the CDR3 reads CASSLGGGGEKLFF. CDR3 DNA sequence: TGTGCCAGCAGCTTAGGAGGGGGCGGTGAAAAACTGTTTTTT.

This clone was seen just once. The chain combines TRBV5-3 with TRBJ2-7; tentative D call: TRBD1 (5 bases). TRBV5-3 qualifies as an ORF whose function is uncertain. This CDR3 region has 15 residues. The V end lost 2 bases, the J end lost 2 bases, and 14 bases lay between the germline ends. CDR3 in DNA: TGTGCCAGAAGCTTTAACAGGCAGGGCCCCTACGAGCAGTACTTC. It is translated as CARSFNRQGPYEQYF.

The rearrangement joins TRBV4-1 to TRBJ1-2; D unclear. The length of the CDR3 is 12 residues. V was trimmed by 0 bases and J by 8 bases, leaving 7 bases between them. Germline values: CDR1 MGHRA, CDR2 YSYEKL. CDR3 loop: CASSQDIRGYTF. CDR3 nucleotide sequence: TGCGCCAGCAGCCAAGACATTAGGGGCTACACCTTC.

This clone was counted only a few times. The rearrangement uses TRBV2 and TRBJ2-7; 7 nucleotides match TRBD1. Germline V gives CDR1 SNHLY, CDR2 FYNNEI. The CDR3 loop spans 12 amino acids. The DNA for the CDR3 is TGTGCTGGGGACAGTAGCTCCTACGAGCAGTACTTC. It is translated as CAGDSSSYEQYF.

The chain carries TRBV11-3 and TRBJ2-7; possibly TRBD1 for D (6 bases). The CDR3 consists of 13 residues. With 5 bases removed from V and 1 base from J, the gap between germline ends came to 9 bases. The germline V gene has CDR1 SGHNT and CDR2 YENEEA. The CDR3 loop reads CASSEDSSYEQYF. DNA for the CDR3: TGTGCCAGCAGCGAGGACAGTTCCTACGAGCAGTACTTC.

The chain has TRBV6-5 and TRBJ1-1; 8 bases agree with TRBD1. J lost 4 bases, V lost 10 bases, and 11 bases had no gene match. CDR3 length: 14 residues. Germline loops: CDR1 MNHEY, CDR2 SVGAGI. CDR3 sequence (DNA): TGTGCCACCGCGATCCGACAGGGGACCACTGAAGCTTTCTTT. This encodes CATAIRQGTTEAFF.

This chain connects TRBV5-4 to TRBJ2-1, with TRBD2 matching over 8 bases. The CDR3 spans 12 residues. Germline-derived CDR1 and CDR2 are SGHNT and YYREEE (reference sequence). J gave up 10 bases and V 0 bases, and 0 bases lay outside the gene matches. CDR3 sequence (DNA): TGTGCCAGCAGCTTGGGCGGGGGGGAGCAGTTCTTC. The encoded protein is CASSLGGGEQFF.

This chain links TRBV29-1 with TRBJ2-7; TRBD1 matches 8 bases. The CDR3 is 13 residues long. Losses at the gene ends were 7 bases for V and 2 bases for J; bases not matched to a gene: 7. Germline assignment: CDR1 SQVTM and CDR2 ANQGSEA. The CDR3 DNA sequence: TGCAGCGCCACAGGGGGGCAAACCTACGAGCAGTACTTC. It translates to CSATGGQTYEQYF.

V and J are TRBV27 and TRBJ2-7, with unresolved D. The CDR3 consists of 11 residues. The ends were cut back, 7 bases at V and 5 bases at J, with 9 bases in the middle. Germline loops: CDR1 MNHEY, CDR2 SMNVEV (reference sequence). The chain's CDR3 is CASIHLDEQYF. In DNA, the CDR3 is TGTGCCAGCATCCACTTAGACGAGCAGTACTTC.

The J gene is TRBJ1-4, the V gene TRBV10-1; 7 bases fit TRBD1. V shed 5 bases and J 7 bases; nucleotides not matched to a gene: 7. The germline gives CDR1 WNHNN, CDR2 SYGVQD (reference sequence). There are 14 residues in the CDR3. In DNA, the CDR3 is TGCGCCAGCAGTTTACAGGGGCTTTGTGAAAAACTGTTTTTT. This codes for CASSLQGLCEKLFF.

The J gene is TRBJ2-3, the V gene TRBV6-5; maybe TRBD2 (6 bases). The ends were cut back, 2 bases at V and 2 bases at J, with 11 bases in the middle. Germline V lookup: CDR1 MNHEY, CDR2 SVGAGI. This CDR3 has 15 residues. CDR3 sequence (DNA): TGTGCCAGCAGTTACGGGGGGTTTAACACAGATACGCAGTATTTT. It codes for CASSYGGFNTDTQYF.

The genes are TRBV28 and TRBJ2-7; no definite D call. Trimming took 1 base from V and 2 from J, leaving 9 bases between them. Per the germline V gene, CDR1 is MDHEN and CDR2 is SYDVKM. The CDR3 extends over 14 amino acids. CDR3 sequence: CASSLSGLAYEQYF. In DNA, the CDR3 is TGTGCCAGCAGTTTATCCGGGCTAGCCTACGAGCAGTACTTC.

The chain links TRBV5-6 to TRBJ2-1; 7 nucleotides line up with TRBD2. This CDR3 has 13 residues. Unmatched junction bases numbered 6, after V lost 5 bases and J lost 7 bases. Per germline, CDR1 SGHDT and CDR2 YYEEEE. CDR3 in DNA: TGTGCCAGCAGTTGGGGGGGGGTGAATGAGCAGTTCTTC. Its translation: CASSWGGVNEQFF.

The gene calls are TRBV2 and TRBJ1-1, with 8 bases lining up with TRBD1. The CDR3 extends over 15 amino acids. CDR1 and CDR2 from the germline V gene are SNHLY and FYNNEI. Losses at the gene ends were 4 bases for V and 0 bases for J; bases not matched to a gene: 4. CDR3 protein: CASSGRQGLNTEAFF. Here the CDR3 DNA reads TGTGCCAGCAGTGGACGACAGGGGCTGAACACTGAAGCTTTCTTT.

The genes are TRBV10-1 and TRBJ2-1, with 8 bases that match TRBD2. Trimming took 8 bases from V and 7 from J; bases not matched to a gene: 13. Germline V CDR1 and CDR2: WNHNN, SYGVQD (reference sequence). The CDR3 extends over 15 amino acids. The CDR3 protein is CASGAGEAQVNEQFF. The CDR3 coding sequence is TGCGCCAGCGGAGCGGGGGAGGCCCAAGTGAATGAGCAGTTCTTC.

This rearrangement joins TRBV4-1 to TRBJ1-1, with 11 bases aligning to TRBD1. Germline V gives CDR1 MGHRA, CDR2 YSYEKL. The length of the CDR3 is 17 residues. J gave up 2 bases and V 4 bases, and 9 bases lay outside the gene matches. CDR3 coding DNA: TGCGCCAGCAGCCGATCCCCGGACAGGGGGCTCAACACTGAAGCTTTCTTT. Protein sequence: CASSRSPDRGLNTEAFF.

The DNA of the CDR3 is TGCGCCAGCAGCCAAGATTCGGGTGGTTCGGACGAGCAGTACTTC. It codes for CASSQDSGGSDEQYF. The chain recombines TRBV4-3 with TRBJ2-7, with D hard to call. The germline V gene has CDR1 LGHNA and CDR2 YSLEER. V gave up 0 bases and J gave up 5 bases, with 14 bases separating them. The CDR3 has 15 amino acids.

The chain combines TRBV28 with TRBJ2-7; TRBD2 aligns across 8 bases. CDR3 size: 16 residues. In germline, CDR1 is MDHEN, CDR2 SYDVKM. Losses at the gene ends were 3 bases for V and 5 bases for J; bases not matched to a gene: 12. Here the CDR3 DNA reads TGTGCCAGCAGTTTTGCGGGGAGCGGGAGCTTCCACGAGCAGTACTTC. This codes for CASSFAGSGSFHEQYF.

V and J are TRBV6-1 and TRBJ1-1; no clear D gene. The CDR3 has 13 amino acids. Deletions cut 2 bases from V and 1 base from J, with 5 bases between. The germline gives CDR1 MNHNS, CDR2 SASEGT. The CDR3: CASSEQTNTEAFF. The CDR3 DNA is TGTGCCAGCAGTGAACAGACGAACACTGAAGCTTTCTTT.

The chain employs TRBV19 and TRBJ1-2, with no clear D. The germline V and J ends were trimmed by 1 base and 3 bases, with 15 bases remaining between them. Germline CDR1 reads LNHDA; CDR2 reads SQIVND (reference sequence). The CDR3 extends over 16 amino acids. The CDR3 spells CASSIGVSPAYYGYTF. The DNA of the CDR3 is TGTGCCAGTAGTATAGGGGTTAGCCCCGCTTACTATGGCTACACCTTC. The whole variable domain, remainder taken from reference TRBV19 and TRBJ1-2, is DGGITQSPKYLFRKEGQNVTLSCEQNLNHDAMYWYRQDPGQGLRLIYYSQIVNDFQKGDIAEGYSVSREKKESFPLTVTSAQKNPTAFYLCASSIGVSPAYYGYTFGSGTRLTVV.

The chain uses TRBV15 and TRBJ2-7; TRBD2 matches at 9 bases. The CDR3 totals 13 residues. Germline assignment: CDR1 LNHNV and CDR2 YYDKDF (reference sequence). V gave up 6 bases and J gave up 1 base; unmatched junction bases: 1. The CDR3 is CATRTSGSYEQYF. The DNA of the CDR3 is TGTGCCACCAGGACTAGCGGTTCCTACGAGCAGTACTTC.

This chain uses TRBV7-8 with TRBJ1-1; D remains unclear. The CDR3 covers 15 residues. Germline V gene data show CDR1 as SGHVS and CDR2 as FQNEAQ. V was clipped by 4 bases and J by 3 bases, with 15 bases between them. The CDR3 DNA reads TGTGCCAGCAGCTCTAACCCCCGTGTGGACACTGAAGCTTTCTTT. Amino acid sequence: CASSSNPRVDTEAFF.

The CDR3 coding sequence is TGTGCCAGCAGCCGGACTAGCGGGGGGGCCGGGGAGCTGTTTTTT. This codes for CASSRTSGGAGELFF. The V and J genes are TRBV5-4 and TRBJ2-2, with 15 bases aligning to TRBD2. V shed 4 bases and J 6 bases; nucleotides not matched to a gene: 1. This CDR3 spans 15 amino acids. The germline V gene encodes CDR1 SGHNT and CDR2 YYREEE (reference sequence).

The J gene is TRBJ1-1, the V gene TRBV6-6; D not certain. The ends were cut back, 0 bases at V and 6 bases at J, with 8 bases in the middle. The CDR3 sequence is 13 residues long. Germline lookup yields CDR1 MNHNY and CDR2 SVGAGI (reference sequence). The CDR3 bases are TGTGCCAGCAGTTACTCAGGGCTCCCTGAAGCTTTCTTT. It specifies CASSYSGLPEAFF.

J is TRBJ1-2 and V is TRBV7-9; D may be TRBD1 (6 bases). Trimming took off 11 bases at V and 6 bases at J, with 16 bases between the two ends. Germline V gene data show CDR1 as SEHNR and CDR2 as FQNEAQ (reference sequence). There are 12 residues in the CDR3. CDR3 DNA: TGTGCCTTCCCAGGGGTGGCGCATGGCTACACCTTC. Its protein is CAFPGVAHGYTF.

This clone appeared a single time. The chain combines TRBV14 with TRBJ2-1; 9 nucleotides align to TRBD2. In germline, CDR1 is SGHDN, CDR2 FVKESK. The CDR3 sequence is 19 residues long. The trim removed 1 base at V and 7 bases at J, leaving 17 bases unmatched. The CDR3 sequence: CASSQVPPWGSGSGNEQFF. The CDR3 DNA is TGTGCCAGCAGCCAAGTTCCGCCTTGGGGTAGCGGGAGTGGTAATGAGCAGTTCTTC. Combining the CDR3 with reference TRBV14 and TRBJ2-1 gives the whole variable domain EAGVTQFPSHSVIEKGQTVTLRCDPISGHDNLYWYRRVMGKEIKFLLHFVKESKQDESGMPNNRFLAERTGGTYSTLKVQPAELEDSGVYFCASSQVPPWGSGSGNEQFFGPGTRLTVL.

The chain employs TRBV4-1 and TRBJ2-2, with 7 nucleotides matching TRBD2. The CDR3 loop spans 18 amino acids. Germline trimming cut 3 bases from V and 0 bases from J; bases unmatched to any gene: 10. CDR1 is MGHRA, CDR2 YSYEKL, per germline. CDR3 sequence: CASSQVPGGGANTGELFF. Written as DNA, the CDR3 is TGCGCCAGCAGCCAGGTCCCCGGCGGGGGAGCGAACACCGGGGAGCTGTTTTTT.

The chain is built from TRBV5-6 and TRBJ1-2, with TRBD1 identical over 8 bases. The J segment lost 6 bases and the V segment lost 2 bases, leaving 3 bases of the junction unmatched. Germline V gene data show CDR1 as SGHDT and CDR2 as YYEEEE. There are 13 residues in the CDR3. CDR3 sequence: CASSFHRGDGYTF. CDR3 DNA: TGTGCCAGCAGCTTCCACAGGGGGGATGGCTACACCTTC.